Listed below are T cell receptor beta chains from one sample, sequenced in a study of T cell repertoires in cytomegalovirus infection. TCRdb reanalysed the reads using MiXCR and keeps one entry per CDR3 protein. The sample lists a few hundred thousand distinct CDR3 sequences; 35% to 50% were seen once. The antigens these receptors bind are not known. Specimen: cultured PBMCs, collected from culture after CMV antigen stimulation. Receptors were obtained from a human donor in good health (CMV status not recorded). Some clones in this sample may be carry-over from other donors' samples. The CDR3 runs from the conserved cysteine through the conserved F or W. A D gene is named only where the DNA matches it firmly. The size entry is marked missing in some rows and otherwise reads once, few, many or a size class.

d_gene	v_gene	abundance	j_gene	CDR3nt	CDR3aa
TRBD1	TRBV6-5	.	TRBJ1-3	TGTGCCAGCAGTTACCAACGGGACAGGGGGAATGGAAACACCATATATTTT	CASSYQRDRGNGNTIYF
.	TRBV7-6	.	TRBJ2-1	TGTGCCAGCAGCCCCTGGGGTAGCGGCAATGAGCAGTTCTTC	CASSPWGSGNEQFF
.	TRBV12-3/TRBV12-4	many	TRBJ1-3	TGTGCCAGCAGCTCGACCGGGAACACCATATATTTT	CASSSTGNTIYF
.	TRBV7-3	.	TRBJ2-1	TGTGCCAGCAGTTCCCCCGAGGCGGGGTACAATGAGCAGTTCTTC	CASSSPEAGYNEQFF
TRBD1	TRBV9	.	TRBJ2-7	TGTGCCAGCAGCGTAGCCCCTGTCCCGGGACAGGGAGGGCACACCTACGAGCAGTACTTC	CASSVAPVPGQGGHTYEQYF
.	TRBV6-6	.	TRBJ1-4	TGTGCCAGCAGAGTAAGACGGGACGACGAAAAACTGTTTTTT	CASRVRRDDEKLFF
TRBD2	TRBV7-2	many	TRBJ2-3	TGTGCCAGCAGCTTCGCGGGGGGGACAGATACGCAGTATTTT	CASSFAGGTDTQYF
TRBD1	TRBV6-1	.	TRBJ2-1	TGTGCCAGCAGTCGTCGGACAGGGTACAACAATGAGCAGTTCTTC	CASSRRTGYNNEQFF
.	TRBV9	.	TRBJ1-2	TGTGCCAGCAGCGTAGCTGGGAACTATGGCTACACCTTC	CASSVAGNYGYTF
.	TRBV12-3/TRBV12-4	.	TRBJ1-6	TGTGCCAGCAGTCCACAGGGTCCGAATTCACCCCTCCACTTT	CASSPQGPNSPLHF
TRBD1	TRBV7-8	few	TRBJ2-7	TGTGCCAGCAGCACGCGACAGGGGCCCGCACCCTACGAGCAGTACTTC	CASSTRQGPAPYEQYF
.	TRBV7-2	.	TRBJ1-2	TGTGCCAGCAGCTCACAAGGGGGTGGTCGGTATGGCTACACCTTC	CASSSQGGGRYGYTF
.	TRBV29-1	.	TRBJ2-7	TGCAGCGCTGAACTCGCATACGAGCAGTACTTC	CSAELAYEQYF
TRBD2	TRBV11-2	.	TRBJ2-5	TGTGCCAGCAGCTCCCTCCGGGAGGGCGGGGAGACCCAGTACTTC	CASSSLREGGETQYF
.	TRBV7-2	.	TRBJ2-5	TGTGCCAGCAGCTGGTACCAAGAGACCCAGTACTTC	CASSWYQETQYF
.	TRBV6-2/TRBV6-3	.	TRBJ2-1	TGTGCCAGCAGTAAGCCGGGTTGGACCGGTTACAATGAGCAGTTCTTC	CASSKPGWTGYNEQFF
TRBD1	TRBV20-1	.	TRBJ1-4	TGCAGTGCCTGGACAGGGTACGATGAAAAACTGTTTTTT	CSAWTGYDEKLFF
.	TRBV3-1	.	TRBJ2-7	TGTGCCAGCAGCCCGTCTTGGGATTATCTATTTGGGCACAGGAAGCAGTACTTC	CASSPSWDYLFGHRKQYF
.	TRBV19	.	TRBJ2-7	TGTGCCAGTAGTCCAAACGGGAACTCCTACGAGCAGTACTTC	CASSPNGNSYEQYF
.	TRBV6-6	once	TRBJ2-7	TGTGCCAGCAGTTACTCGACGCCGGCAGTAGCGCGCGAGCAGTACTTC	CASSYSTPAVAREQYF
TRBD2	TRBV27	.	TRBJ2-5	TGTGCCAGCAGTTTTCCCCCCCTCCTAGGACTAGCGGGGGAATCAGAGACCCAGTACTTC	CASSFPPLLGLAGESETQYF
TRBD1	TRBV19	.	TRBJ1-5	TGTGCCAGTATTGGCCGACAGGGCGCAAATCAGCCCCAGCATTTT	CASIGRQGANQPQHF
.	TRBV7-9	.	TRBJ2-4	TGTGCCAGCAGCTTCGGGACACAGGTGTACTTC	CASSFGTQVYF
.	TRBV19	.	TRBJ2-3	TGTGCCAGTAGACCCCAGGGCGGGTCGCAGTATTTT	CASRPQGGSQYF
TRBD1	TRBV7-9	.	TRBJ1-1	TGTGCCATCGAGAGCGGGACAGGGGCCACTGAAGCTTTCTTT	CAIESGTGATEAFF
.	TRBV7-2	few	TRBJ2-1	TGTGCCAGTAGGGCCGGGGGAGCGCGGTACAATGAGCAGTTCTTC	CASRAGGARYNEQFF
TRBD2	TRBV7-8	many	TRBJ2-5	TGTGCCAGCAGTTCCAGCGGGGGGGTTGGTGGGACCCAGTACTTC	CASSSSGGVGGTQYF
TRBD2	TRBV7-2	.	TRBJ2-1	TGTGCCAGCAGCTTAGTCCCTAGCGGAAGCTCCTACAATGAGCAGTTCTTC	CASSLVPSGSSYNEQFF
.	TRBV15	.	TRBJ2-7	TGTGCCACCAGCAGAGGGGGTGGCCAGGTCGTCGAGCAGTACTTC	CATSRGGGQVVEQYF
.	TRBV3-1	.	TRBJ2-5	TGTGCCAGCAGCCAAGTGAGACAGACCCAGTACTTC	CASSQVRQTQYF
.	TRBV7-2	many	TRBJ2-7	TGTGCCAGCAGCTTTGCGGGGACCTCCTACGAGCAGTACTTC	CASSFAGTSYEQYF
TRBD1	TRBV20-1	.	TRBJ1-5	TGCAGTGCTCACCGGGACAGCCCCGATAGCAATCAGCCCCAGCATTTT	CSAHRDSPDSNQPQHF
.	TRBV7-6	.	TRBJ2-7	TGTGCCAGCAGCTTCACCAGTCCAAGTGGCGGGACCTACGAGCAGTACTTC	CASSFTSPSGGTYEQYF
.	TRBV7-2	.	TRBJ1-2	TGTGCCAGCAGCTTAGTGGGGACAAGAGGCTACATCTTC	CASSLVGTRGYIF
.	TRBV15	.	TRBJ1-1	TGTGCCACCAGCAGAGTTAAGAGAGCTGAAGCTTTCTTT	CATSRVKRAEAFF
TRBD2	TRBV7-2	few	TRBJ2-2	TGTGCCAGCAGCTTGATGGCCCTTCTAGCGGGAGGGCCCGGGGAGCTGTTTTTT	CASSLMALLAGGPGELFF
TRBD1	TRBV27	.	TRBJ1-2	TGTGCCATGACACAGGGGTTGAGGGGCTACACCTTC	CAMTQGLRGYTF
TRBD1	TRBV7-2	many	TRBJ2-2	TGTGCCAGCAGCTTCGGGACAGGGAACACCGGGGAGCTGTTTTTT	CASSFGTGNTGELFF
.	TRBV7-9	.	TRBJ2-7	TGTGCCAGCAGCCAGGGAGGCAGGGAGACCTACGAGCAGTACTTC	CASSQGGRETYEQYF
.	TRBV7-2	many	TRBJ1-4	TGTGCCAGCAGCTTAGCCAGGACCTCTAATGAAAAACTGTTTTTT	CASSLARTSNEKLFF
TRBD1	TRBV7-2	few	TRBJ2-5	TGTGCCAGCAGCCATTGGACAGGGACGGGGGAGACCCAGTACTTC	CASSHWTGTGETQYF
TRBD2	TRBV7-8	few	TRBJ2-7	TGTGCCAGCAGCTTTCCGGGACTAAGAGGCGAGCAGTACTTC	CASSFPGLRGEQYF
TRBD1	TRBV29-1	.	TRBJ1-2	TGCAGCGCTCCGACAGGGGTCTATGGCTACACCTTC	CSAPTGVYGYTF
.	TRBV2	.	TRBJ1-1	TGTGCCAGCAGTGGGGACTGGAACACTGAAGCTTTCTTT	CASSGDWNTEAFF
.	TRBV20-1	.	TRBJ2-2	TGCAGTGCGGGAGCCTGGCACCGGACGACCGGGGAGCTGTTTTTT	CSAGAWHRTTGELFF
TRBD1	TRBV6-6	few	TRBJ2-3	TGTGCCAGCAGTCCCAACAGGGGATCCACAGATACGCAGTATTTT	CASSPNRGSTDTQYF
.	TRBV12-3/TRBV12-4	.	TRBJ1-2	TGTGCCAGCAGTTTAACTCCCAATAACTATGGCTACACCTTC	CASSLTPNNYGYTF
.	TRBV6-8	.	TRBJ1-2	TGTGCCAGCAGCCGGCAGGTCCCTTGGCATGGCTACACCTTC	CASSRQVPWHGYTF
.	TRBV19	.	TRBJ1-1	TGTGCCAGTAAGAGGGGGGCCGCGGAAGCTTTCTTT	CASKRGAAEAFF
TRBD1	TRBV6-1	few	TRBJ1-2	TGTGCCAGCAGTGAATTCGGGACAGGGCAAGGTTCCTATGGCTACACCTTC	CASSEFGTGQGSYGYTF
.	TRBV9	.	TRBJ2-1	TGTGCCAGCAGCGAGGGGGGACTCAACTCCTACAATGAGCAGTTCTTC	CASSEGGLNSYNEQFF
TRBD2	TRBV5-1	.	TRBJ2-5	TGCGCCAGCAGCCCGACTAGCGGGCATCAAGAGACCCAGTACTTC	CASSPTSGHQETQYF
.	TRBV4-2	few	TRBJ2-1	TGTGCCAGCAGCCTAATAAAGGGCCAGGCCAATGAGCAGTTCTTC	CASSLIKGQANEQFF
.	TRBV14	once	TRBJ1-6	TGTGCCAGCAGCCAAGAGTACCCAATAGGCGTCAATTCACCCCTCCACTTT	CASSQEYPIGVNSPLHF
.	TRBV11-2	.	TRBJ2-7	TGTGCCAGCAGCTTTCAAAGGAGCTCCTACGAGCAGTACTTC	CASSFQRSSYEQYF
.	TRBV2	once	TRBJ2-5	TGTGCCAGCAGTGAGGAGGTTCAAGAGACCCAGTACTTC	CASSEEVQETQYF